Shown below are 5 T cell receptor beta chains from a single sample sequenced in a study of tumor-infiltrating lymphocytes in primary liver carcinoma. In addition to blood RNA drawn from unsorted whole blood, germline DNA was extracted. cDNA specific to TCR beta was made from approximately 0.55 ug of total RNA, with a constant-region primer employed for priming. Library construction for TCR beta comprised three nested multiplex PCR rounds performed with slightly modified ARM-PCR. Rounds one and two of PCR, each of about 10 cycles, were primed with TRBV1-TRBV30 forward primers and a C-beta reverse primer. TCRdb used MiXCR to reprocess the multiplex PCR reads, holding one entry per CDR3 protein. This table has 190,000 or so distinct CDR3 sequences, around 60% appearing once. Sequencing was carried out using peripheral blood. These receptors all come from a woman aged 55-70 years with primary liver carcinoma and hepatitis B virus infection.

The chain combines TRBV28 with TRBJ1-2, with TRBD1 as a possible D gene (5 bases). CDR1 and CDR2 (germline): MDHEN, SYDVKM. The V and J ends lost 5 bases and 5 bases respectively, with 21 bases between them. The CDR3 totals 16 residues. The CDR3 sequence is CASSVLSGTAWYGYTF. The CDR3 DNA reads TGTGCCAGCAGTGTACTATCAGGGACTGCATGGTATGGCTACACCTTC.

In this sample, this clonotype turned up a few times. This may be a read error: a much more frequent sequence differs by one nucleotide. The chain combines TRBV4-2 with TRBJ2-7, with TRBD2 matching 11 bases. CDR3 length: 16 amino acids. The germline V gene encodes CDR1 LGHNA and CDR2 YNFKEQ. The CDR3 sequence: CANSQAVAGGTYEQYF. The CDR3 region has the DNA TGTGCCAACAGCCAAGCCGTAGCGGGAGGGACCTACGAGCAGTACTTC.

As for this clonotype: No conserved phenylalanine or tryptophan is present at the end of the CDR3, so a read error is the likely explanation. This chain's CDR3 is CASSLPGRHGYTL. The CDR3 bases are TGCGCCAGCAGCCTCCCTGGGCGGCACGGCTACACCCTC. The V gene is TRBV4-1, the J gene TRBJ1-2; no definite D call. Deletions cut 4 bases from V and 8 bases from J, with 14 bases between. Germline lookup yields CDR1 MGHRA and CDR2 YSYEKL. The CDR3 sequence is 13 residues long.

At least ten counts were recorded for this clonotype. The chain carries TRBV29-1 and TRBJ2-6, with D uncertain. The V end lost 1 base, the J end lost 4 bases, and 5 bases lay between the germline ends. There are 13 residues in the CDR3. Germline CDR1 reads SQVTM; CDR2 reads ANQGSEA. Here the CDR3 reads CSVEGVGANVLTF. In DNA form, the CDR3 reads TGCAGCGTTGAAGGGGTGGGGGCCAACGTCCTGACTTTC.

Concerning this clonotype: At one boundary the junction diverges from the germline segment, which might be a read error. This rearrangement joins TRBV6-6 to TRBJ1-1; perhaps TRBD1 as D (5 bases). CDR1 MNHNY and CDR2 SVGAGI come from the germline V gene (reference sequence). The length of the CDR3 is 16 residues. CDR3 amino acids: CASSPWGGGRSTGAFF. In DNA, the CDR3 is TGTGCCAGCAGCCCATGGGGCGGGGGTAGAAGCACTGGAGCTTTCTTT.